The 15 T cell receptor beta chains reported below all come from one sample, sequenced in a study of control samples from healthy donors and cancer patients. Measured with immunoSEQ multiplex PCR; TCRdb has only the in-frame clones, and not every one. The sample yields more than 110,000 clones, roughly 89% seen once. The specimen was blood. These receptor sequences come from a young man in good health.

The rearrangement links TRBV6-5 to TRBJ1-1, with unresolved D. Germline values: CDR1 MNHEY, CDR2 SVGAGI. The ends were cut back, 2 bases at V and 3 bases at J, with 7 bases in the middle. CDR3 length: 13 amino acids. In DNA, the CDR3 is TGTGCCAGCAGTTACCGGTCGTACACTGAAGCTTTCTTT. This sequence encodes CASSYRSYTEAFF.

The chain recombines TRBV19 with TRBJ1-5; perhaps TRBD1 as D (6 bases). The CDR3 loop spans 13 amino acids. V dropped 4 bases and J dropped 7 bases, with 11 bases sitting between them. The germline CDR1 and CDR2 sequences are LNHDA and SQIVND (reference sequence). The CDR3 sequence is CASSTQGEQPQHF. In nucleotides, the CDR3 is TGTGCCAGTAGTACACAGGGTGAACAGCCCCAGCATTTT.

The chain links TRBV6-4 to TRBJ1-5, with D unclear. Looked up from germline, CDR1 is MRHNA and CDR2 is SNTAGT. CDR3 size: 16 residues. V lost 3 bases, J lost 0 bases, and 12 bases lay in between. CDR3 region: CASSENGGDSNQPQHF. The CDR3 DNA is TGTGCCAGCAGTGAAAATGGTGGGGATAGCAATCAGCCCCAGCATTTT.

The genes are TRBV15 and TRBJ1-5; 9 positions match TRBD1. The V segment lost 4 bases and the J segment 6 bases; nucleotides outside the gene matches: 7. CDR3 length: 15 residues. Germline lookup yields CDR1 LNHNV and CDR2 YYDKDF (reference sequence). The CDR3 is CATSKGGTGFQPQHF. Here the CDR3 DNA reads TGTGCCACCAGCAAAGGGGGGACAGGGTTTCAGCCCCAGCATTTT.

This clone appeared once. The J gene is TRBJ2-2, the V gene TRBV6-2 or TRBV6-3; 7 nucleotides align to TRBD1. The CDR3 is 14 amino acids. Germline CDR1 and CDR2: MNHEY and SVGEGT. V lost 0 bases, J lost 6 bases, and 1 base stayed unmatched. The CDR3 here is CASSYSTGPGELFF. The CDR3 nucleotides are TGTGCCAGCAGTTACTCGACAGGGCCCGGGGAGCTGTTTTTT.

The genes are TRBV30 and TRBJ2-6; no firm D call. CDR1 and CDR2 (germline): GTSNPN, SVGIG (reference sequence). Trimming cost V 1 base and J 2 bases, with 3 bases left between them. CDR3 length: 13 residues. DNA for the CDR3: TGTGCCTGGAGTGCCCCTGGGGCCAACGTCCTGACTTTC. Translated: CAWSAPGANVLTF.

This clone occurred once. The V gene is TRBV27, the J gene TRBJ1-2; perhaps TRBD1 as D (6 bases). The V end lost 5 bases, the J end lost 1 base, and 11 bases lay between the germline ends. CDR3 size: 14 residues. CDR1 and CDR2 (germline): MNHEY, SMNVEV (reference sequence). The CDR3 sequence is CASSGIRGNYGYTF. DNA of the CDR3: TGTGCCAGCAGTGGGATCAGGGGTAACTATGGCTACACCTTC.

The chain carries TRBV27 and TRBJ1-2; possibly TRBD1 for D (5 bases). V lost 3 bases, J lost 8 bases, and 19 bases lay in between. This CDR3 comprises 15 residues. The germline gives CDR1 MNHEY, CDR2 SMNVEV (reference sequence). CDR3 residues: CASSFSTSQATGYTF. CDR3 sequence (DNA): TGTGCCAGCAGTTTTAGCACGTCACAGGCTACGGGCTACACCTTC.

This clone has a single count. CDR3 DNA: TGTGCCAGTAGTATAGTATTCGCGGCCGGTTATGAGCAGTTCTTC. It codes for CASSIVFAAGYEQFF. The chain uses TRBV19 and TRBJ2-1; no clear D gene. Trimming removed 1 base from V and 8 bases from J, with 15 bases in between. The CDR3 extends over 15 amino acids. Germline loops: CDR1 LNHDA, CDR2 SQIVND (reference sequence).

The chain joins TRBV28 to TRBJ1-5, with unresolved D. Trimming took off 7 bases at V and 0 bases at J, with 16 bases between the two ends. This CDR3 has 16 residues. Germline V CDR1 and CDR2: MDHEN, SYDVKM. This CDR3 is CASNVDLVNSNQPQHF. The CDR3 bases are TGTGCCAGCAACGTAGACCTGGTTAATAGCAATCAGCCCCAGCATTTT.

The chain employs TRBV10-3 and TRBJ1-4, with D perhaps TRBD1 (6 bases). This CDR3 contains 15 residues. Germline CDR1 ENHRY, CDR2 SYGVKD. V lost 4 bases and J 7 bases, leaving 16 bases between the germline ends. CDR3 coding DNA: TGTGCCATCAGTGTTGATTTCCGAGGGGGTGAAAAACTGTTTTTT. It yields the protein CAISVDFRGGEKLFF.

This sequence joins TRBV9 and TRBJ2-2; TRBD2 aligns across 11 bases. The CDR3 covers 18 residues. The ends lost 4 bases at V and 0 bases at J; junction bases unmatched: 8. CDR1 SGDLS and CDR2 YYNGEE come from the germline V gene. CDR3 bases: TGTGCCAGCAGCCCGAGGGGGGGACTAGCGGCGAACACCGGGGAGCTGTTTTTT. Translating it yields CASSPRGGLAANTGELFF.

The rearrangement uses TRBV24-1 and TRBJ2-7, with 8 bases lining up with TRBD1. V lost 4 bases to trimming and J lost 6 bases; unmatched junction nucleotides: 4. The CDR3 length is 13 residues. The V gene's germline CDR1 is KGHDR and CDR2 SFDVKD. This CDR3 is CATSDRTGIEQYF. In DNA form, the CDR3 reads TGTGCCACCAGTGACAGGACAGGGATCGAGCAGTACTTC.

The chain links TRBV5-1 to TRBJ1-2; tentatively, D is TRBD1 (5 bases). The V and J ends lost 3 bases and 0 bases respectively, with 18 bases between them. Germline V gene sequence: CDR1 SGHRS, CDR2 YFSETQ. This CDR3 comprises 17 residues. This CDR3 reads CASSSGTDYRPNYGYTF. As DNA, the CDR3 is TGCGCCAGCAGCTCGGGGACGGATTACAGGCCTAACTATGGCTACACCTTC.

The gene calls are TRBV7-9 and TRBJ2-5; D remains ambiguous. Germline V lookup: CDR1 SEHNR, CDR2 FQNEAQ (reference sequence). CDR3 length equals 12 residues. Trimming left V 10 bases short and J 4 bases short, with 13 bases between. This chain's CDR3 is CATNPFGETQYF. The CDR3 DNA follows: TGTGCCACCAATCCTTTTGGAGAGACCCAGTACTTC. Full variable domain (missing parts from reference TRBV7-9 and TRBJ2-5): DTGVSQNPRHKITKRGQNVTFRCDPISEHNRLYWYRQTLGQGPEFLTYFQNEAQLEKSRLLSDRFSAERPKGSFSTLEIQRTEQGDSAMYLCATNPFGETQYFGPGTRLLVL.